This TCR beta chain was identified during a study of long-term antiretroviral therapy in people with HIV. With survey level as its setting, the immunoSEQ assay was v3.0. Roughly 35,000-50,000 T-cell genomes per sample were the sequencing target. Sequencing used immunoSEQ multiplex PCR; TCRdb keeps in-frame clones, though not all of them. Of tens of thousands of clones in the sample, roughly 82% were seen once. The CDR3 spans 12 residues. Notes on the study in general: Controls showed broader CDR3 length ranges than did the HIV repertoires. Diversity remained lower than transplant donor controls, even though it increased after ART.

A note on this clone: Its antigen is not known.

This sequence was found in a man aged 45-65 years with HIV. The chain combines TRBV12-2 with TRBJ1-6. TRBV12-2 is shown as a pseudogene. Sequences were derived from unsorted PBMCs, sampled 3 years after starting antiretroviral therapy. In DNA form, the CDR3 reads TGTGCAAGTCGGGACCATAATTCACCCCTCCACTTT. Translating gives CASRDHNSPLHF.